This T cell receptor beta chain was sequenced for a study of cytotoxic CD8 clonotypes in ibrutinib-treated CLL. Turning to the study itself: The patients comprised approximately 11 relapsed/refractory and about 15 treatment-naive cases, roughly 18 IGHV unmutated. Study results and limitations: Public clonotypes showed up rarely, and on treatment they shrank or held steady.

Clones were sequenced by immunoSEQ multiplex PCR, and TCRdb holds only the in-frame ones, with some missing. The table lists 120,000 to 150,000 clones, about 72% of them singletons. A remark on this clone: Its antigen is as yet unknown.

This CDR3 has 12 amino acids. The germline V gene has CDR1 SNHLY and CDR2 FYNNEI. The V end lost 5 bases, the J end lost 5 bases, and 7 bases lay between the germline ends. The TCR comes from a human donor with chronic lymphocytic leukemia. Sample: PBMCs, taken after 12 months of ibrutinib treatment. V is TRBV2 and J is TRBJ2-1; the D is unclear. CDR3 coding DNA: TGTGCCAGCAGTCGGAGTGACAATGAGCAGTTCTTC. Translation: CASSRSDNEQFF.